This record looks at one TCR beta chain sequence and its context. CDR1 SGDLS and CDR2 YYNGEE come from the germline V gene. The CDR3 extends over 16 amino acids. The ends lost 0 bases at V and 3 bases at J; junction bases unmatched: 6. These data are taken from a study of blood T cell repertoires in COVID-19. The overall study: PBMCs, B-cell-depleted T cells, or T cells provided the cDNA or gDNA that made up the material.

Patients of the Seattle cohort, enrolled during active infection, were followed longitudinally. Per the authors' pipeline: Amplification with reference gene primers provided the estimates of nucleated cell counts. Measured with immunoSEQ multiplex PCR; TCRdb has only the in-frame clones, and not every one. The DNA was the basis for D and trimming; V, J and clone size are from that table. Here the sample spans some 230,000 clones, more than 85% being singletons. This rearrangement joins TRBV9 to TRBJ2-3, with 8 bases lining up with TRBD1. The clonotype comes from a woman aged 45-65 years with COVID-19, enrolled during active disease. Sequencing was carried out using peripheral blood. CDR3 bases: TGTGCCAGCAGCGTAGGGGCAGGGGGCGCGACAGATACGCAGTATTTT. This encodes CASSVGAGGATDTQYF.